This is a list of T cell receptor beta chains from one sample in a study of blood T cell repertoires in COVID-19. Method: immunoSEQ multiplex PCR; TCRdb's copy keeps in-frame clones and lacks some. The sample records almost 65,000 clones, 88% being singletons. The material sequenced was peripheral blood. The receptors shown here come from a woman aged 60 to 75 with COVID-19, enrolled during active disease. Each CDR3 is given with its conserved first and last residue. The D gene is left open where the match is weak. Where a row states a size, it is once, few, many or the class of an expanded clone; other rows omit it.

j_call v_call clone_size d_call cdr3_nt cdr3_aa
TRBJ1-2 TRBV6-5 - TRBD1 TGTGCCAGCAGTCCGCGACAGGGGGGTACGCGGGGCTACACCTTC CASSPRQGGTRGYTF
TRBJ1-5 TRBV30 - - TGTGCCTGGAGTGTTGCGGATAGCAATCAGCCCCAGCATTTT CAWSVADSNQPQHF
TRBJ1-1 TRBV7-9 - - TGTGCCAGCAGCCCCCGCGGGGGGGGGAGTACTGAAGCTTTCTTT CASSPRGGGSTEAFF
TRBJ2-4 TRBV4-1 - TRBD2 TGCGCCAGCAGCCAAGCGCCGGGGAGGGGTACGGACATTCAGTACTTC CASSQAPGRGTDIQYF
TRBJ1-1 TRBV7-2 once - TGTGCCAGCAGTTACACCTCGAACACTGAAGCTTTCTTT CASSYTSNTEAFF
TRBJ2-7 TRBV7-8 - - TGTGCCAGCAGCTTAGAACAGGGTGGGTACGAGCAGTACTTC CASSLEQGGYEQYF
TRBJ2-5 TRBV10-2 few - TGCGCCAGCAGTGCCTCCATGGCTGGGTCGGGGACCCAGTACTTC CASSASMAGSGTQYF
TRBJ1-5 TRBV6-5 - - TGTGCCAGCAGTATGGGCGGGGGGGTTCAGCCCCAGCATTTT CASSMGGGVQPQHF
TRBJ2-2 TRBV30 once TRBD2 TGTGCCTGGAGCAATGGACCCCTGACTAGCGGGAGGGCCTGGGTCACCGGGGAGCTGTTTTTT CAWSNGPLTSGRAWVTGELFF
TRBJ1-5 TRBV28 - TRBD1 TGTGCCAGCAGTTTCGACGACAGGGTATATCAGCCCCAGCATTTT CASSFDDRVYQPQHF
TRBJ1-1 TRBV6-5 - - TGTGCCAGCAGTTTGCGGATTAACACTGAAGCTTTCTTT CASSLRINTEAFF
TRBJ2-1 TRBV10-3 - - TGTGCCATCAGTGGCGGGGAGTCCTCTTATAATGAGCAGTTCTTC CAISGGESSYNEQFF
TRBJ2-1 TRBV6-4 - - TGTGCCAACTACCGCACTCGTGGGGAGACCCACAATGAGCAGTTCTTC CANYRTRGETHNEQFF
TRBJ2-3 TRBV27 - TRBD1 TGTGCCAGCAGTTTATGGTATAGGGGACAGGGACCGATTGCGCAACACACAGATACGCAGTATTTT CASSLWYRGQGPIAQHTDTQYF
TRBJ2-3 TRBV14 once TRBD2 TGTGCCAGCAGCCAAGACCTTCGACTAGCATCGCAGTATTTT CASSQDLRLASQYF
TRBJ1-2 TRBV6-5 - - TGTGCCAGCAGTTACTCGGGGGGAGGCCCCTATGGCTACACCTTC CASSYSGGGPYGYTF
TRBJ2-1 TRBV7-8 - - TGTGCCAGCAGCTTAGGGGTTAGCAACTCCTACAATGAGCAGTTCTTC CASSLGVSNSYNEQFF
TRBJ1-2 TRBV2 - TRBD1 TGTGCCAGCAGTGAAACAGGGGGCGTAGAAGGCTACACCTTC CASSETGGVEGYTF
TRBJ2-1 TRBV7-2 once - TGTGCCAGCAGCTTAGCCGCGCCCATCAATGAGCAGTTCTTC CASSLAAPINEQFF
TRBJ1-2 TRBV3-1/TRBV3-2 - - TGTGCCAGCAGCCAAGAGAGGGGATTCGGGACTTTCTATGGCTACACCTTC CASSQERGFGTFYGYTF
TRBJ2-7 TRBV3-1/TRBV3-2 - - TGTGCCAGCAGCCAGGGACAAGGGCAGTACTTC CASSQGQGQYF
TRBJ1-1 TRBV24-1 - - TGTGCCACCAGTGATTTGCAGAACACTGAAGCTTTCTTT CATSDLQNTEAFF
TRBJ2-1 TRBV18 - TRBD2 TGTGCCAGCTCAAATCCTAGCGGGTCCTACAATGAGCAGTTCTTC CASSNPSGSYNEQFF
TRBJ2-1 TRBV7-8 - TRBD1 TGTGCCAGCAGACCCAGACAGGGGAGCAATGAGCAGTTCTTC CASRPRQGSNEQFF
TRBJ2-4 TRBV11-3 - TRBD1 TGTGCCAGTAGCAGGGGGCGCGAGAACATTCAGTACTTC CASSRGRENIQYF
TRBJ2-4 TRBV21-1 - - TGTGCCACCCCAGCGGAAACAGGGGTCAAAAACATTCAGTACTTC CATPAETGVKNIQYF
TRBJ2-3 TRBV5-1 - TRBD1 TGCGCCAGCAGCTCCGGGACAGGGGTGTTCGATACGCAGTATTTT CASSSGTGVFDTQYF
TRBJ1-5 TRBV18 - - TGTGCCAGCTGCCCAGGGTCCGATCAGCCCCAGCATTTT CASCPGSDQPQHF
TRBJ1-2 TRBV6-5 - TRBD1 TGTGCCAGCAGTTTACAGGGGGGGGCCAATGGCTACACCTTC CASSLQGGANGYTF
TRBJ1-5 TRBV20-1 - - TGCAGTGCTAGTAGCAGGGGCAATCAGCCCCAGCATTTT CSASSRGNQPQHF
TRBJ1-2 TRBV19 - - TGTGCCAGTAGTATAGAGGGGGGTAACTATGGCTACACCTTC CASSIEGGNYGYTF
TRBJ1-1 TRBV5-1 - - TGCGCCAGCAGCTTGGCTCTCCCGGGTGACACTGAAGCTTTCTTT CASSLALPGDTEAFF
TRBJ1-1 TRBV6-2/TRBV6-3 - - TGTGCCAGCAGTTACCAGCGTTCTACTGAAGCTTTCTTT CASSYQRSTEAFF
TRBJ2-1 TRBV24-1 - TRBD2 TGTGCCACCAGTGATTTCGCTAGCGGGAGGGCCGGGTCCTACAATGAGCAGTTCTTC CATSDFASGRAGSYNEQFF
TRBJ1-6 TRBV2 - - TGTGCCAGCAGTGAAATGGGTCAGGGCCATTCACCCCTCCACTTT CASSEMGQGHSPLHF
TRBJ2-1 TRBV3-1/TRBV3-2 - TRBD2 TGTGCCAGCAGCCAAGGGCAACAAAGCAGCGGGAGGCAGTTCTTC CASSQGQQSSGRQFF
TRBJ2-1 TRBV12-1 - - TGTGCCAGCAGCTCGACAGGGGTAAATGAGCAGTTCTTC CASSSTGVNEQFF
TRBJ2-1 TRBV11-3 - - TGTGCCAGCAGCTCTCCGGGACATCTATACAATGAGCAGTTCTTC CASSSPGHLYNEQFF
TRBJ2-1 TRBV7-9 few TRBD2 TGTGCCAGCAGCCCAAAAAGCGGGATATCCTACAATGAGCAGTTCTTC CASSPKSGISYNEQFF
TRBJ2-2 TRBV11-2 few TRBD2 TGTGCCAGCAGCGCATTAGCGGGCACCGGGGAGCTGTTTTTT CASSALAGTGELFF
TRBJ2-7 TRBV7-9 - - TGTGCCAGCAGCCCAAACCCCAGCTACGAGCAGTACTTC CASSPNPSYEQYF
TRBJ2-6 TRBV7-6 - - TGTGCCAGCAGCCCTCTGGTAGTGCGCTCTGGGGCCAACGTCCTGACTTTC CASSPLVVRSGANVLTF
TRBJ2-6 TRBV6-1 - - TGTGCCAGCAGTGAAGCTCTAGGCCGGGCTGGGGCCAACGTCCTGACTTTC CASSEALGRAGANVLTF
TRBJ2-5 TRBV7-8 - - TGTGCCAGCAGGTCAAAGGGGGCTAGCGCGGCCGTAACCCAGTACTTC CASRSKGASAAVTQYF